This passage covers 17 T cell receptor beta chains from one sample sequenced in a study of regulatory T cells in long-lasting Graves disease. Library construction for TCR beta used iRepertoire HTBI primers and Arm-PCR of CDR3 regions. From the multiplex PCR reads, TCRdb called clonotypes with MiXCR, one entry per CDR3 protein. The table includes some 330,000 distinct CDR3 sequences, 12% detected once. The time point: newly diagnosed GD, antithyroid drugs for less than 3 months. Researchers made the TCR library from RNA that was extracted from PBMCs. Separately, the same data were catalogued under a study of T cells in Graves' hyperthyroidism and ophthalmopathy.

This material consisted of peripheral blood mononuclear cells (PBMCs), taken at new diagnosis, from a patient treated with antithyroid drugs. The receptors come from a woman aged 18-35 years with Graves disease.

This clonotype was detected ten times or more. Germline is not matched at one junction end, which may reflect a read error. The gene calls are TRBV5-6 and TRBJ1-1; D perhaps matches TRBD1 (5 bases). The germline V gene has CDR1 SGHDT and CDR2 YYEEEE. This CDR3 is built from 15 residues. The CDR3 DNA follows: TGTGCCAGCAGCTTTAGGGGTCTATTTCTATTTTCTTCGGCCTTT. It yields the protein CASSFRGLFLFSSAF.

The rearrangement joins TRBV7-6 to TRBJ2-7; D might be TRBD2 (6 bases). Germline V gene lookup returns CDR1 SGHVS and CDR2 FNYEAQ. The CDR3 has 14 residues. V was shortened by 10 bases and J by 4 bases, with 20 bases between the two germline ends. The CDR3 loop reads CATSPGRMRYEQYF. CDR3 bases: TGTGCCACCTCTCCAGGGAGGATGCGGTACGAGCAGTACTTC.

In nucleotides, the CDR3 is TGTGCCAGCAGCGCCCAGCCGTCTAATTCACCCCTCCACTTT. This translates into CASSAQPSNSPLHF. The V gene is TRBV9, the J gene TRBJ1-6; D not resolved. The CDR3 sequence is 14 residues long. Germline values: CDR1 SGDLS, CDR2 YYNGEE. The V gene lost 3 bases and the J gene lost 6 bases, with 10 bases spanning the gap.

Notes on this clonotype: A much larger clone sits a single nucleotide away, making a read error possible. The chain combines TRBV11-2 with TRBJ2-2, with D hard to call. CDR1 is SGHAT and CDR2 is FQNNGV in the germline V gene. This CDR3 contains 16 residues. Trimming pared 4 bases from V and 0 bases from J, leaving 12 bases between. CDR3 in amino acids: CASSSIGTPNTGELFF. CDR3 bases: TGTGCCAGCAGCTCTATTGGCACCCCGAACACCGGGGAGCTGTTTTTT.

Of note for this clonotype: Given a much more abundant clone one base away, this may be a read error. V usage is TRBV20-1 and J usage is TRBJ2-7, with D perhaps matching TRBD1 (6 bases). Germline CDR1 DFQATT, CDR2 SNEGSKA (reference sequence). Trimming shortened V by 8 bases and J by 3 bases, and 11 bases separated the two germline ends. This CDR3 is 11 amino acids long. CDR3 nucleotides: TGCAGTCTGAGGACAGTCTACGAGCAGTACTTC. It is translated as CSLRTVYEQYF.

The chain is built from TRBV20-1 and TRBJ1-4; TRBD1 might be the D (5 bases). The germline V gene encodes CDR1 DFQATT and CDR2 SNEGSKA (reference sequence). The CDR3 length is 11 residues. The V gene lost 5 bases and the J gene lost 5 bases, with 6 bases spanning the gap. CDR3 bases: TGCAGTGCTGGGGGGAATGAAAAACTGTTTTTT. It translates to CSAGGNEKLFF.

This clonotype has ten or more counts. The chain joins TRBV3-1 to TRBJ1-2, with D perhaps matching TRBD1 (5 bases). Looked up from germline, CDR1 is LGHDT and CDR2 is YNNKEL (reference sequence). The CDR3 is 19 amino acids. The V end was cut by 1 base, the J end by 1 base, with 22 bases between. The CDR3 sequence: CASSQVGARDSGGNYGYTF. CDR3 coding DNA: TGTGCCAGCAGCCAAGTTGGGGCCCGGGACTCCGGGGGTAACTATGGCTACACCTTC.

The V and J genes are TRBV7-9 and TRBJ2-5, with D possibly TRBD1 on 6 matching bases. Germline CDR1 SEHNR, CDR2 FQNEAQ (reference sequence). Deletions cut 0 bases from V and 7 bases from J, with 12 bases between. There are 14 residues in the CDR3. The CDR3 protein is CASSLAGDTWTQYF. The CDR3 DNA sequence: TGTGCCAGCAGCTTAGCGGGGGACACATGGACCCAGTACTTC.

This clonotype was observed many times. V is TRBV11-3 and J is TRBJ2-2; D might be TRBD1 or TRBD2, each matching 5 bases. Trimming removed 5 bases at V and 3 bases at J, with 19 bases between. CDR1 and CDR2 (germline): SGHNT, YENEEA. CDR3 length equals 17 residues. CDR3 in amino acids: CASSPGDQRDYTGELFF. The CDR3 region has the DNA TGTGCCAGCAGCCCCGGGGACCAGCGAGATTACACCGGGGAGCTGTTTTTT.

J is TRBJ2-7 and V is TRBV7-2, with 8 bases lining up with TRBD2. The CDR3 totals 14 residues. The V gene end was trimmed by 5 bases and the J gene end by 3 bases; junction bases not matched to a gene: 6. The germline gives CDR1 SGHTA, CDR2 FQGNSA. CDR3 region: CASSIGTSGYEQYF. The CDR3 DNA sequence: TGTGCCAGCAGCATAGGAACTAGCGGCTACGAGCAGTACTTC.

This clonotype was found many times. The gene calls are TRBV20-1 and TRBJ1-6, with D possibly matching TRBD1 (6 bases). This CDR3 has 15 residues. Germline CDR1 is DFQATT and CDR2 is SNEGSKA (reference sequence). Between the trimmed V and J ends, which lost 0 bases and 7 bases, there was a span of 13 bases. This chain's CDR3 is CSARDAGAGNSPLHF. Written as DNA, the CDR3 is TGCAGTGCTAGAGATGCGGGGGCCGGGAATTCACCCCTCCACTTT.

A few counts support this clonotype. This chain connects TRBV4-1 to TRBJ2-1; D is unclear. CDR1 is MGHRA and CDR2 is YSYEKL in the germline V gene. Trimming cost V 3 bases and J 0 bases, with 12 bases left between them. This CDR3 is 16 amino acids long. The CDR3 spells CASSHNGRSSYNEQFF. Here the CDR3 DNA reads TGCGCCAGCAGCCATAATGGACGTAGCTCCTACAATGAGCAGTTCTTC.

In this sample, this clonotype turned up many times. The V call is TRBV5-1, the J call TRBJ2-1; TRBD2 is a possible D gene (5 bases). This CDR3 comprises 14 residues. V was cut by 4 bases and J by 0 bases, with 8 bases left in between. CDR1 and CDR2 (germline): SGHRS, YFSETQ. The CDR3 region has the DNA TGCGCCAGCAGCCCGGGGAGCTCCTACAATGAGCAGTTCTTC. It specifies CASSPGSSYNEQFF.

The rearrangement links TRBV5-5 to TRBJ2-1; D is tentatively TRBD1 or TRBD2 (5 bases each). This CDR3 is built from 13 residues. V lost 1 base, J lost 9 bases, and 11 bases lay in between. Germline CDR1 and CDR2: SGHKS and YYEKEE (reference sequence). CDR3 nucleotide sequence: TGTGCCAGCAGCTTGCTAGGGGAGAGTGAGCAGTTCTTC. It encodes CASSLLGESEQFF.

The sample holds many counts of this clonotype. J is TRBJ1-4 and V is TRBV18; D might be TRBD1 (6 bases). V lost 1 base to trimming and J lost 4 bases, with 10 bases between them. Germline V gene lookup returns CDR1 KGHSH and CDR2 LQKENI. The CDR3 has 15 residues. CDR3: CASSPLQGSNEKLFF. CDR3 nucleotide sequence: TGTGCCAGCTCACCACTCCAGGGGAGTAATGAAAAACTGTTTTTT.

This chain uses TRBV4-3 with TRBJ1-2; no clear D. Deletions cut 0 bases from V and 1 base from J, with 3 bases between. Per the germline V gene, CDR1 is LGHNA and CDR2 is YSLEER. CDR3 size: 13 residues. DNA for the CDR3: TGCGCCAGCAGCCAAGACTTTAACTATGGCTACACCTTC. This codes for CASSQDFNYGYTF.

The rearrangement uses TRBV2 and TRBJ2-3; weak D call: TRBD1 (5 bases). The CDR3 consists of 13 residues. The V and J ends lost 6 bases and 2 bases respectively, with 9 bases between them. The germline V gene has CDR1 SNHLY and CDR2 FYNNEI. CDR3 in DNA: TGTGCCAGCAGCAACAGGTACACAGATACGCAGTATTTT. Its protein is CASSNRYTDTQYF.